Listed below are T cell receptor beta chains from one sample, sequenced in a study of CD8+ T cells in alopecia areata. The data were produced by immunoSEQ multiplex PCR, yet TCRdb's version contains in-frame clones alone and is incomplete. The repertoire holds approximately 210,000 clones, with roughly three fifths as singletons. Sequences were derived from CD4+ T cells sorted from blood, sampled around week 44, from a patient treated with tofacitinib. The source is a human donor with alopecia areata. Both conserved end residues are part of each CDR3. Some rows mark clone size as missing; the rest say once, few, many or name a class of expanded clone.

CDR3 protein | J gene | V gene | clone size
CASRDRNYEQYF | TRBJ2-7 | TRBV2 | -
CSVEDRRQGRKYNEQFF | TRBJ2-1 | TRBV29-1 | -
CSVGQTNTEAFF | TRBJ1-1 | TRBV29-1 | few
CASSREDRGHYYEQYF | TRBJ2-7 | TRBV4-1 | -
CASSPNGAGAYEQYF | TRBJ2-7 | TRBV7-2 | -
CASSEADTYNSPLHF | TRBJ1-6 | TRBV6-1 | -
CASREGVAGELFF | TRBJ2-2 | TRBV6-1 | few
CSVDVAGEVGETQYF | TRBJ2-5 | TRBV29-1 | -
CASTRRGGPYEQYF | TRBJ2-7 | TRBV7-2 | -
CASRRTGYGYTF | TRBJ1-2 | TRBV2 | -
CASSQDLAGDYGYTF | TRBJ1-2 | TRBV4-3 | -
CASSIRRGNEQFF | TRBJ2-1 | TRBV19 | -
CACQVNTEAFF | TRBJ1-1 | TRBV30 | -
CASSSSPRIGETQYF | TRBJ2-5 | TRBV7-7 | -
CASSLSGGTEAFF | TRBJ1-1 | TRBV7-9 | -
CASSLAFFLAGAPASTDTQYF | TRBJ2-3 | TRBV5-1 | -
CSVDWGNGETQYF | TRBJ2-5 | TRBV29-1 | few
CSVEGTGYYGYTF | TRBJ1-2 | TRBV29-1 | -
CASSLFFGTYNEQFF | TRBJ2-1 | TRBV5-1 | -
CASTRSSNYGYTF | TRBJ1-2 | TRBV7-2 | -
CAWSVMNYGYTF | TRBJ1-2 | TRBV30 | once
CASSRNRGRETQYF | TRBJ2-5 | TRBV4-3 | -
CASSLTVQTIYEQYF | TRBJ2-7 | TRBV5-1 | -
CASSPTSGLYEQYF | TRBJ2-7 | TRBV7-2 | -
CASSFGQANLNTEAFF | TRBJ1-1 | TRBV5-1 | many
CAWSVLGGQTNTEAFF | TRBJ1-1 | TRBV30 | -
CASSFSDTGELFF | TRBJ2-2 | TRBV11-2 | -
CASSLEGGETQYF | TRBJ2-5 | TRBV7-8 | -
CASSEGRESYQPQHF | TRBJ1-5 | TRBV7-2 | -
CSGHPSGGANPSYNEQFF | TRBJ2-1 | TRBV29-1 | few
CASSRTRAGTLIEQYF | TRBJ2-7 | TRBV4-3 | -
CASSHPSTWTGYEQYF | TRBJ2-7 | TRBV23-1 | -
CASRIAGTSYDEQYF | TRBJ2-7 | TRBV2 | few
CASSAGQSNQPQHF | TRBJ1-5 | TRBV7-9 | few
CASGRGNTDTQYF | TRBJ2-3 | TRBV12-5 | once
CASSQDEKIGYTF | TRBJ1-2 | TRBV4-1 | -
CASSPGQNTEAFF | TRBJ1-1 | TRBV9 | -
CSAHGTTDYGYTF | TRBJ1-2 | TRBV29-1 | -
CSVGVGNTEAFF | TRBJ1-1 | TRBV29-1 | -
CASSVPTGELFF | TRBJ2-2 | TRBV2 | -
CASSLVAAYNEQFF | TRBJ2-1 | TRBV27 | -
CAWSRGKGGYGYTF | TRBJ1-2 | TRBV30 | -
CSVAPERDSYEQYF | TRBJ2-7 | TRBV29-1 | few
CASRQSGYTGELFF | TRBJ2-2 | TRBV28 | many
CSVEGPGNGYTF | TRBJ1-2 | TRBV29-1 | -
CASSGTGAAYGYTF | TRBJ1-2 | TRBV5-1 | -
CASSEGKYNEQFF | TRBJ2-1 | TRBV6-5 | -
CASTRQTYEQYF | TRBJ2-7 | TRBV2 | -
CASNPPSGDEQYF | TRBJ2-7 | TRBV7-9 | -
CASSHQWEDEQYF | TRBJ2-7 | TRBV11-1 | few
CASSTGTDANYGYTF | TRBJ1-2 | TRBV5-4 | few
CASSQVENRGQGNIQYF | TRBJ2-4 | TRBV4-1 | -